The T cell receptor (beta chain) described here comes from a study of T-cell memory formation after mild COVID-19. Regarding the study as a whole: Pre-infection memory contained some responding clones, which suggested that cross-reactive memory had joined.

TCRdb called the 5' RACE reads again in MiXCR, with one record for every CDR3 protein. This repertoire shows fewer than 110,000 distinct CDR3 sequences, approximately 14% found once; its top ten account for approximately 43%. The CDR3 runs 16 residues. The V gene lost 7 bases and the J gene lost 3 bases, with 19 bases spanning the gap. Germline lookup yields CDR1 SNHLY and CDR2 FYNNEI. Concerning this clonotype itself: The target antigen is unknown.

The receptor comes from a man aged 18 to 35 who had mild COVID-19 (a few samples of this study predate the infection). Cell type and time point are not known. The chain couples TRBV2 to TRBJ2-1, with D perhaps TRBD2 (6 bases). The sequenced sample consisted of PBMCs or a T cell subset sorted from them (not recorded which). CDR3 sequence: CASTGGLTGSYNEQFF. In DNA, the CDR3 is TGTGCCAGCACTGGCGGCCTCACCGGGAGCTACAATGAGCAGTTCTTC.